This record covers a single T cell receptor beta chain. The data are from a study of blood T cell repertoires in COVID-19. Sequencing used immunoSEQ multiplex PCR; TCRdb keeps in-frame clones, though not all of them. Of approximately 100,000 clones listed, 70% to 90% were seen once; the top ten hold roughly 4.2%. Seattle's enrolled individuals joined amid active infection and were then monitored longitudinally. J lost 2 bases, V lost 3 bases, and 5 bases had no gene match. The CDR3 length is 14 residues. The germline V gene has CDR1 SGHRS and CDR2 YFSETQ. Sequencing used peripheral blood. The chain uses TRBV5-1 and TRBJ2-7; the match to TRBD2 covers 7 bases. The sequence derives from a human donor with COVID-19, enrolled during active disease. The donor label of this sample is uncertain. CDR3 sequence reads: CASSWGTTTYEQYF. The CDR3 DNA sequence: TGCGCCAGCAGCTGGGGGACTACTACCTACGAGCAGTACTTC.